The sequence of this TCR beta chain was determined in a study of blood T cell repertoires in COVID-19. The repertoire was sequenced with immunoSEQ multiplex PCR; TCRdb's copy has only in-frame clones and lacks some. Among hundreds of thousands of clones listed, around 86% were seen once. The CDR3 extends over 13 amino acids. With 3 bases removed from V and 8 bases from J, the gap between germline ends came to 11 bases. Germline-derived CDR1 and CDR2 are LGHNA and YNFKEQ. V and J are TRBV4-2 and TRBJ2-1; tentative D call: TRBD2 (5 bases). Material: peripheral blood. This receptor was taken from a man aged 55-75 years who had recovered from COVID-19. Here the CDR3 reads CASSQPTGDEQFF. The CDR3 DNA is TGTGCCAGCAGCCAGCCCACCGGGGATGAGCAGTTCTTC.